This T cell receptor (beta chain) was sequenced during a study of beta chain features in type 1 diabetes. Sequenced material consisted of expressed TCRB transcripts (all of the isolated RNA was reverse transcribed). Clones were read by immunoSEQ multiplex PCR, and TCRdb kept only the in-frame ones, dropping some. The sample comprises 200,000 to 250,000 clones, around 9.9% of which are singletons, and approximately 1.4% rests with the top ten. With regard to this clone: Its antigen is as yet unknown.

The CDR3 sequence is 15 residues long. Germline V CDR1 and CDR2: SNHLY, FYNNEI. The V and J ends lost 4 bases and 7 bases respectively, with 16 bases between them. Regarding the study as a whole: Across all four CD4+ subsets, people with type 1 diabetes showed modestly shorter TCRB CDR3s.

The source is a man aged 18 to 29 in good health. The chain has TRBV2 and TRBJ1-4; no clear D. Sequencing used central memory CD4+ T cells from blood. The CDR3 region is CASSAPAAPSEKLFF. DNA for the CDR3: TGTGCCAGCAGTGCTCCAGCGGCCCCCAGTGAAAAACTGTTTTTT.